Below, 3 T cell receptor beta chains from the same sample are listed, as sequenced in a study of cytomegalovirus exposure and HLA in healthy donors. Primers for the PCR totalled 60 Vbeta and 13 Jbeta. Generated by immunoSEQ multiplex PCR, the TCRdb table keeps only in-frame clones and is missing some. The table shows around 100,000 clones, with around 80% occurring only once. Sequenced input: PBMCs. These receptors were obtained from a woman aged 18-29 years in good health and CMV-seropositive.

The CDR3 nucleotides read TGTGCCAGCAGCCAAGGTTGGGCTAGCGCGCAGTTCTTC. It encodes CASSQGWASAQFF. The chain employs TRBV7-2 and TRBJ2-1; perhaps TRBD2 as D (6 bases). Trimming took off 5 bases at V and 12 bases at J, with 17 bases between the two ends. CDR1 is SGHTA, CDR2 FQGNSA, per germline. The CDR3 covers 13 residues.

The V call is TRBV10-3, the J call TRBJ2-7, with D perhaps TRBD2 (5 bases). CDR1 is ENHRY, CDR2 SYGVKD, per germline. This CDR3 has 14 residues. V was pared by 4 bases and J by 1 base, with 11 bases between. The CDR3 is CAISVAPGSYEQYF. In DNA form, the CDR3 reads TGTGCCATCAGTGTCGCTCCGGGGTCCTACGAGCAGTACTTC.

V gene TRBV9 combines with J gene TRBJ2-1; 8 nucleotides align to TRBD2. V lost 0 bases, J lost 3 bases, and 8 bases stayed unmatched. The germline gives CDR1 SGDLS, CDR2 YYNGEE. The CDR3 contains 17 residues. The CDR3 DNA sequence: TGTGCCAGCAGCGTAGATCTAACTAGCGGAGTCTACAATGAGCAGTTCTTC. Translated: CASSVDLTSGVYNEQFF.